The T cell receptor beta chain described here comes from a study of T cell responses to AZD1222 COVID-19 vaccine. Germline V gene lookup returns CDR1 SGHRS and CDR2 YFSETQ. This CDR3 spans 15 amino acids. V lost 0 bases and J lost 2, with 11 bases in between. Clones were sequenced by immunoSEQ multiplex PCR, and TCRdb holds only the in-frame ones, with some missing. The sample carries over 150,000 clones, 90% to 95% recorded once. The rearrangement joins TRBV5-1 to TRBJ1-2, with D tentatively TRBD1 (5 bases). The sequences come from peripheral blood, collected 28 days after the second dose of the MenACWY control vaccine. The receptor comes from an adult who received the MenACWY meningococcal vaccine as a control. CDR3 sequence (DNA): TGCGCCAGCAGCTTGGGAAGTCAGGGCAACTATGGCTACACCTTC. Residues: CASSLGSQGNYGYTF.